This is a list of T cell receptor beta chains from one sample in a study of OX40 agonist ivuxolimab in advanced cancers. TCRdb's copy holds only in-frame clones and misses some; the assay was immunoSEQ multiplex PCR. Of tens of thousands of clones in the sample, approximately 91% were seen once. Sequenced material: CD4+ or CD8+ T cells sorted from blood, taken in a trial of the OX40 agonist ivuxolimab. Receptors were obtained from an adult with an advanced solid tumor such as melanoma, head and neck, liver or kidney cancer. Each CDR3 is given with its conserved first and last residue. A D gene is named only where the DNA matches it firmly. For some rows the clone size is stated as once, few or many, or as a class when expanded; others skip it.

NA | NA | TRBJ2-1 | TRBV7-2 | CASSLGLHNEQFF | TGTGCCAGCAGCTTGGGACTGCATAATGAGCAGTTCTTC
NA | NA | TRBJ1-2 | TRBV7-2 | CASSLWAGDNYGYTF | TGTGCCAGCAGCTTATGGGCAGGGGATAACTATGGCTACACCTTC
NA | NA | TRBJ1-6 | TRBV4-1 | CASSEDSLAPLHF | TGCGCCAGCAGCGAAGACTCGTTAGCACCCCTCCATTTT
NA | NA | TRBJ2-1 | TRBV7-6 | CASSPGDGTSYNEQFF | TGTGCCAGCAGCCCCGGAGACGGGACGTCCTACAATGAGCAGTTCTTC
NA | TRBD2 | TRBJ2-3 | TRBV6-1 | CASSELTGGPSDTQYF | TGTGCCAGCAGTGAACTGACGGGAGGGCCATCAGATACGCAGTATTTT
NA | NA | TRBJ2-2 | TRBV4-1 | CASSQEGPGVANTGELFF | TGCGCCAGCAGCCAAGAAGGTCCAGGTGTGGCTAACACCGGGGAGCTGTTTTTT
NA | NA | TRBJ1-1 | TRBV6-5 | CASSGGLVNTEAFF | TGTGCCAGCAGTGGGGGTCTAGTTAACACTGAAGCTTTCTTT
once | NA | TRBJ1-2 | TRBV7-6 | CASGPEGNEDYGYTF | TGTGCCAGCGGGCCAGAAGGGAATGAGGACTATGGCTACACCTTC
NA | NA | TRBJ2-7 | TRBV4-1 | CASSPSGSYEQYF | TGCGCCAGCAGCCCCAGCGGATCCTACGAGCAGTACTTC
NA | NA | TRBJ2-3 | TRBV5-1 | CASSSLTGGQDTQYF | TGCGCCAGCAGCTCCTTAACGGGGGGACAGGATACGCAGTATTTT
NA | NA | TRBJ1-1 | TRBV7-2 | CASSFHSGGSEAFF | TGTGCCAGCAGCTTCCACAGCGGGGGCTCTGAAGCTTTCTTT
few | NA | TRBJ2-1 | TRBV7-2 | CASSQTSRGPYNEQFF | TGTGCCAGCAGCCAAACTAGCCGGGGCCCTTACAATGAGCAGTTCTTC
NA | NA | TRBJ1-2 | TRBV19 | CASSWDSYGYTF | TGTGCCAGTAGCTGGGATAGCTATGGCTACACCTTC
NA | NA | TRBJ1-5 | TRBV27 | CASSLVGFASNQPQHF | TGTGCCAGCAGTTTAGTGGGTTTTGCTAGCAATCAGCCCCAGCATTTT
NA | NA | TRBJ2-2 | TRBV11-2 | CASSAPGLKYGELFF | TGTGCCAGCAGCGCCCCGGGACTCAAGTACGGGGAGCTGTTTTTT
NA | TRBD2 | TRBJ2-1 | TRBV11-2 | CASSFGSGGADEQFF | TGTGCCAGCAGCTTCGGGAGCGGGGGGGCGGATGAGCAGTTCTTC
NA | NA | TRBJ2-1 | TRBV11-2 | CASSLVSNEQFF | TGTGCCAGCAGCTTAGTTTCGAATGAGCAGTTCTTC
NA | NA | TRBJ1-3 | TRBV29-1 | CSVEDGPQGGSSGNTIYF | TGCAGCGTTGAAGATGGACCTCAAGGGGGAAGCTCTGGAAACACCATATATTTT
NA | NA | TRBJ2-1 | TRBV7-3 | CASSFNAGRDDEQFF | TGTGCCAGCAGCTTTAATGCGGGAAGGGATGATGAGCAGTTCTTC
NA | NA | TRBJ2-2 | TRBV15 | CATKERSATGELFF | TGTGCCACCAAGGAGCGGTCCGCCACCGGGGAGCTGTTTTTT
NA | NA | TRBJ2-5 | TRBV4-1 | CASSRGQSTSYQETQYF | TGCGCCAGCAGCCGTGGACAGTCAACCTCGTACCAAGAGACCCAGTACTTC
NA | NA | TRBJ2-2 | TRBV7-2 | CASGYPNTGELFF | TGTGCCAGCGGCTACCCGAACACCGGGGAGCTGTTTTTT
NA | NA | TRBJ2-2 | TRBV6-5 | CASQHWTQNTGELFF | TGTGCCAGCCAGCATTGGACACAGAACACCGGGGAGCTGTTTTTT
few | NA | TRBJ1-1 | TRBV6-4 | CASTDSKNTEAFF | TGTGCCAGCACCGACTCAAAGAACACTGAAGCTTTCTTT
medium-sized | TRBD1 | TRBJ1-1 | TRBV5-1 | CASSLNDRGGTEAFF | TGCGCCAGCAGCCTCAACGACAGGGGTGGGACTGAAGCTTTCTTT
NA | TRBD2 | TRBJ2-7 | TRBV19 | CASGTSGSYEQYF | TGTGCCAGTGGGACTAGTGGGAGCTACGAGCAGTACTTC
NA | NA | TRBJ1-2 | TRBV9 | CASSPGSGGENVDGYTF | TGTGCCAGCAGTCCAGGGAGTGGGGGAGAGAATGTTGACGGCTACACCTTC
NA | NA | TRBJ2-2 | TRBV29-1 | CSVEDQNTGELFF | TGCAGCGTTGAAGATCAGAACACCGGGGAGCTGTTTTTT
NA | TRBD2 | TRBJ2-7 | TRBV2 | CASAGLAGVGEQYF | TGTGCCAGCGCAGGACTAGCGGGAGTAGGTGAGCAGTACTTC
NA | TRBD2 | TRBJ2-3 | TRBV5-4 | CASSLGLAGVSTDTQYF | TGTGCCAGCAGCTTGGGACTAGCGGGGGTAAGCACAGATACGCAGTATTTT
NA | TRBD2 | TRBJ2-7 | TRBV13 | CASSPQGTSGPYEQYF | TGTGCCAGCAGCCCCCAGGGGACTAGCGGGCCCTACGAGCAGTACTTC
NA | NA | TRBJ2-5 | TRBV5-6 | CASSLRGEETQYF | TGTGCCAGCAGCTTGCGCGGGGAAGAGACCCAGTACTTC
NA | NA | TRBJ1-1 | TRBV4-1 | CASSPRAGTEAFF | TGCGCCAGCAGCCCCAGGGCTGGAACTGAAGCTTTCTTT
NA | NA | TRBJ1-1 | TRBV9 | CASKPQGYSTEAFF | TGTGCCAGCAAACCACAGGGTTATTCGACTGAAGCTTTCTTT
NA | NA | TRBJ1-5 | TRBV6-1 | CASSDGYSNQPQHF | TGTGCCAGCAGTGATGGGTATAGCAATCAGCCCCAGCATTTT
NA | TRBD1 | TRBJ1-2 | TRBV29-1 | CSVETGQGAGYGYTF | TGCAGCGTTGAAACCGGACAGGGGGCTGGCTATGGCTACACCTTC
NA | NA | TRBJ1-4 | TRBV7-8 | CASSLEPGAAEKLFF | TGTGCCAGCAGCTTAGAACCAGGGGCGGCGGAAAAACTGTTTTTT
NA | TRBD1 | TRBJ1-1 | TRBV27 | CASRGQGTEAFF | TGTGCCAGCAGGGGACAGGGCACTGAAGCTTTCTTT
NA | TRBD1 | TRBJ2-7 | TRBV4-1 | CASSQDGQGSYEQYF | TGCGCCAGCAGCCAAGATGGACAGGGGTCCTACGAGCAGTACTTC
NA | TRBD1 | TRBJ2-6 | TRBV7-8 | CASSYYPDREVDNVLTF | TGTGCCAGCAGCTACTACCCTGACAGGGAAGTGGACAACGTCCTGACTTTC
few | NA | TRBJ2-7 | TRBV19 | CASSIVARDYEQYF | TGTGCCAGTAGTATAGTTGCGAGGGACTACGAGCAGTACTTC
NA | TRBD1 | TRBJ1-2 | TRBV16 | CASSQDGQGAYYGYTF | TGTGCCAGCAGCCAAGACGGACAGGGGGCTTACTATGGCTACACCTTC